This record concerns one T cell receptor beta chain sequence. Its target is not known. This CDR3 has 15 amino acids. V lost 5 bases to trimming and J lost 0 bases, with 11 bases between them. Looked up from germline, CDR1 is SNHLY and CDR2 is FYNNEI. The source of the sample is a study of shared clonotypes between healthy human individuals. Regarding the study as a whole: Sampling used blood alone; tissue repertoires probably differ.

Original processing methods: ImmunoSEQ supplied junction-only sequences lacking quality scores, so filtering was different. Sequenced by immunoSEQ multiplex PCR; TCRdb stores in-frame clones only, minus some. The V and J calls and clone size are taken from that table; D and trimming were inferred from the DNA. The repertoire holds a few million clones, with over 85% as singletons. Input material: naive CD4+ T cells sorted from blood. Subset defined: CD45RA+ positively selected. This TCR derives from a man in his late teens or twenties in good health. This chain links TRBV2 with TRBJ1-3, with D perhaps matching TRBD1 (5 bases). CDR3 bases: TGTGCCAGCAGTACAGGAGAGAACTCTGGAAACACCATATATTTT. It codes for CASSTGENSGNTIYF.